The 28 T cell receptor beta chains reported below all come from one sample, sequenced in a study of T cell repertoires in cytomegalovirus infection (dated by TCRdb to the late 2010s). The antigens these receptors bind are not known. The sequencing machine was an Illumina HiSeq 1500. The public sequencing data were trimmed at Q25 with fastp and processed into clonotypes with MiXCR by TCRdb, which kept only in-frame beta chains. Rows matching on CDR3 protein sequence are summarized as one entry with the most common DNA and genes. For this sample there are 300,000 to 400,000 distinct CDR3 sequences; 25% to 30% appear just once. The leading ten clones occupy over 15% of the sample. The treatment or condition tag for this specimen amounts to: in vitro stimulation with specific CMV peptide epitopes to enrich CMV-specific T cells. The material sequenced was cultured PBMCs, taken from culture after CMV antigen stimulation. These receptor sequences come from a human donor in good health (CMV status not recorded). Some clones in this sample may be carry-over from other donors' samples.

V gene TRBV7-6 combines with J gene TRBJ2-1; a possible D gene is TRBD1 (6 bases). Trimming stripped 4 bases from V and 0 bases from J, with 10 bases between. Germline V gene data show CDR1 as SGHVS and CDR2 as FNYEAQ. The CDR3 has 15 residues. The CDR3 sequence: CASSWDTSSYNEQFF. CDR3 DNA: TGTGCCAGCAGCTGGGACACGAGCTCCTACAATGAGCAGTTCTTC.

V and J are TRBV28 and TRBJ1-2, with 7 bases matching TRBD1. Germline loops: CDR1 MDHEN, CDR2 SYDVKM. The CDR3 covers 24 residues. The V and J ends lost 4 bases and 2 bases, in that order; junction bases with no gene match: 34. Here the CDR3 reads CASSWQATGRLGTGQSKINYGYTF. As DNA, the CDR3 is TGTGCCAGCAGTTGGCAGGCCACAGGTCGACTAGGCACGGGACAGTCAAAAATCAACTATGGCTACACCTTC.

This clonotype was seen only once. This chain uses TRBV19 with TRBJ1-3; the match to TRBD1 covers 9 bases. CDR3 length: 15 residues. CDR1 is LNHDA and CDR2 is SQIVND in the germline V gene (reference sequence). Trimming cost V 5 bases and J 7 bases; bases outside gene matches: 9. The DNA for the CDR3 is TGTGCCAGTAGTTCCACGGACAGGGGAGCGAACACCATATATTTT. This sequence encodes CASSSTDRGANTIYF. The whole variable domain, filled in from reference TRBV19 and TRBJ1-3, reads DGGITQSPKYLFRKEGQNVTLSCEQNLNHDAMYWYRQDPGQGLRLIYYSQIVNDFQKGDIAEGYSVSREKKESFPLTVTSAQKNPTAFYLCASSSTDRGANTIYFGEGSWLTVV.

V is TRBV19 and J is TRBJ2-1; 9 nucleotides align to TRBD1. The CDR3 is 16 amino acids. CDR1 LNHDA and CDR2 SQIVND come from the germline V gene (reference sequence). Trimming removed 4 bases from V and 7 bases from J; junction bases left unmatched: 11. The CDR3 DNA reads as TGTGCCAGTAGTAGGGGGGACAGGGATTATCGGAATGAGCAGTTCTTC. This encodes CASSRGDRDYRNEQFF. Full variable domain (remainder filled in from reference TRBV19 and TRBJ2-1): DGGITQSPKYLFRKEGQNVTLSCEQNLNHDAMYWYRQDPGQGLRLIYYSQIVNDFQKGDIAEGYSVSREKKESFPLTVTSAQKNPTAFYLCASSRGDRDYRNEQFFGPGTRLTVL.

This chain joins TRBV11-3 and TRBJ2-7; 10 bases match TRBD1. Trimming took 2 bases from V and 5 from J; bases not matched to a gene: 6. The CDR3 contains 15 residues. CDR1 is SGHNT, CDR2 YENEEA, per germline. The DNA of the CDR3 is TGTGCCAGCAGCTTAACCCCGGACAGGGGGGACGAGCAGTACTTC. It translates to CASSLTPDRGDEQYF. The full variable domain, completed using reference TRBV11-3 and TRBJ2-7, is EAGVVQSPRYKIIEKKQPVAFWCNPISGHNTLYWYLQNLGQGPELLIRYENEEAVDDSQLPKDRFSAERLKGVDSTLKIQPAELGDSAVYLCASSLTPDRGDEQYFGPGTRLTVT.

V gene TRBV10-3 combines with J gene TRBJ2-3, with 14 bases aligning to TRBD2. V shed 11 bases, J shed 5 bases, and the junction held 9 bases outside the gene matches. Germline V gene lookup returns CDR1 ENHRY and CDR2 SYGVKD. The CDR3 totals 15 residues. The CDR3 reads CAAHGTSGSGDTQYF. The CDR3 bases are TGTGCCGCGCACGGGACTAGCGGGAGTGGAGATACGCAGTATTTT.

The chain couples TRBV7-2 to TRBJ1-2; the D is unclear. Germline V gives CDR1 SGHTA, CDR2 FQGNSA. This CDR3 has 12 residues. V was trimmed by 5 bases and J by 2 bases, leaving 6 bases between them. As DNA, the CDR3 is TGTGCCAGCAGCCCGGACAACTATGGCTACACCTTC. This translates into CASSPDNYGYTF.

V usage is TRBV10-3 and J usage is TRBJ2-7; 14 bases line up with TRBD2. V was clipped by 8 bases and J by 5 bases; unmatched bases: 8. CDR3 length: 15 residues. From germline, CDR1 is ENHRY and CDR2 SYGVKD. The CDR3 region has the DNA TGTGCCATCGGCTCGACTAGCGGGGGGGCGCACGAGCAGTACTTC. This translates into CAIGSTSGGAHEQYF.

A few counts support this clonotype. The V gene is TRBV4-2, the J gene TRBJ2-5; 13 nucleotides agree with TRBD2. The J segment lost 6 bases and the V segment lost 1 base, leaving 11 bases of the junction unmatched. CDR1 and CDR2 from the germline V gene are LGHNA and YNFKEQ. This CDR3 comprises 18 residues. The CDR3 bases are TGTGCCAGCAGCCAAGCAAGGACTAGCGGGGGTTCAGGGAAGACCCAGTACTTC. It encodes CASSQARTSGGSGKTQYF.

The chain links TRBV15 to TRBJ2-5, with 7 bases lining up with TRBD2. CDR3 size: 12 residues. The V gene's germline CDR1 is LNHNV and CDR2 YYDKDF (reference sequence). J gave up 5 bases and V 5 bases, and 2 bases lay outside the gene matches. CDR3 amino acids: CATSLGGETQYF. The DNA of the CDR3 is TGTGCCACCAGCCTGGGGGGGGAGACCCAGTACTTC. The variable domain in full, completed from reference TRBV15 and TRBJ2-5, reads DAMVIQNPRYQVTQFGKPVTLSCSQTLNHNVMYWYQQKSSQAPKLLFHYYDKDFNNEADTPDNFQSRRPNTSFCFLDIRSPGLGDTAMYLCATSLGGETQYFGPGTRLLVL.

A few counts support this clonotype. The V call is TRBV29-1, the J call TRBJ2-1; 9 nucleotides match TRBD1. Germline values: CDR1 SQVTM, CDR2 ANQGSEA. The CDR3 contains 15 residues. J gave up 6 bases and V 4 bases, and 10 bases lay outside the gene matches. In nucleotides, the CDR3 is TGCAGCGTTGGGGCGAGATCGACAGGGGGCAATGAGCAGTTCTTC. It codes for CSVGARSTGGNEQFF.

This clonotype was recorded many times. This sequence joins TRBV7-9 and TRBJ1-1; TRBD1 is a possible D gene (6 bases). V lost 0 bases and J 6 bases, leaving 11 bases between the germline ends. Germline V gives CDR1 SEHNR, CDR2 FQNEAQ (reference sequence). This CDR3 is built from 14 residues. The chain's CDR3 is CASSLAGGASEAFF. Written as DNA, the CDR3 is TGTGCCAGCAGCTTAGCGGGGGGCGCGTCTGAAGCTTTCTTT.

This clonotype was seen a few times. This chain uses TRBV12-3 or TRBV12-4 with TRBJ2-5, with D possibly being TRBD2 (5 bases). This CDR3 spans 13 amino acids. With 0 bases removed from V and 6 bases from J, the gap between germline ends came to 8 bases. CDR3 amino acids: CASSLAGEKTQYF. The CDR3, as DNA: TGTGCCAGCAGTTTAGCGGGAGAAAAGACCCAGTACTTC.

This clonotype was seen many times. CDR3 loop: CASSLPQVGQPQHF. For the CDR3, the DNA is TGTGCCAGCAGCTTACCTCAGGTTGGTCAGCCCCAGCATTTT. V is TRBV7-2 and J is TRBJ1-5; D unclear. This CDR3 has 14 residues. Germline V gene lookup returns CDR1 SGHTA and CDR2 FQGNSA. V dropped 2 bases and J dropped 6 bases, with 11 bases sitting between them.

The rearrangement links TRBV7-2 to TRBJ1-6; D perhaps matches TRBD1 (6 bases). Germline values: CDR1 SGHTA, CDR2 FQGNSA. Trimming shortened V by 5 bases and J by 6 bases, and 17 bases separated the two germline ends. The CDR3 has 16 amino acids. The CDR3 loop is CASSPTRQAINSPLHF. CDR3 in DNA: TGTGCCAGCAGCCCAACCCGACAGGCGATTAATTCACCCCTCCACTTT.

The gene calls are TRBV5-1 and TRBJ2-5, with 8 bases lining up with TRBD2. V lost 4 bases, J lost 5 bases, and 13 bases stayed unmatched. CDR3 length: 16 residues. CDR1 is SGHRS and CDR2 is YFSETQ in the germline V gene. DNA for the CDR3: TGCGCCAGCAGCCCAACCTTGGGACTAGTGGGGGAGACCCAGTACTTC. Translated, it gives CASSPTLGLVGETQYF.

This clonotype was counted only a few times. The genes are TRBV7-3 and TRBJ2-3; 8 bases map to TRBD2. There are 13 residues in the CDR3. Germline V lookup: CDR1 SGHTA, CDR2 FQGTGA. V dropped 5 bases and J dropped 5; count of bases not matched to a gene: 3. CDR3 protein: CASSPGTRDTQYF. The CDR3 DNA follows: TGTGCCAGCAGCCCCGGGACTAGAGATACGCAGTATTTT.

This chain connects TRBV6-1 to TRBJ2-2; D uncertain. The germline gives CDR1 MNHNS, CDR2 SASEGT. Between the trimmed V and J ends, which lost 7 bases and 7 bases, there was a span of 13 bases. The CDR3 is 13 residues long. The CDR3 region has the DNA TGTGCCAGCATCCCTTGGCCCGGCGGGGAGCTGTTTTTT. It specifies CASIPWPGGELFF.

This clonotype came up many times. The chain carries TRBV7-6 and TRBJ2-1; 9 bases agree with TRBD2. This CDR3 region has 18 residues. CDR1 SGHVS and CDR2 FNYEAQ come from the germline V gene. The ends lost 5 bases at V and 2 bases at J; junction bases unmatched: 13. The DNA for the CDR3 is TGTGCCAGCAGCGCAAGAACGGGGGGCGGGAGGGCCTACAATGAGCAGTTCTTC. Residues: CASSARTGGGRAYNEQFF.

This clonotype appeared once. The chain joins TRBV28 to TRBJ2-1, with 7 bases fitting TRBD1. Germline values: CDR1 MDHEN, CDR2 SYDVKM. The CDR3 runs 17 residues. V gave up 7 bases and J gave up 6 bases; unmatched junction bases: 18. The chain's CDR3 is CASTLFPFQGVLNEQFF. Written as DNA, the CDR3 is TGTGCCAGCACCCTGTTCCCCTTCCAGGGGGTCCTCAATGAGCAGTTCTTC.

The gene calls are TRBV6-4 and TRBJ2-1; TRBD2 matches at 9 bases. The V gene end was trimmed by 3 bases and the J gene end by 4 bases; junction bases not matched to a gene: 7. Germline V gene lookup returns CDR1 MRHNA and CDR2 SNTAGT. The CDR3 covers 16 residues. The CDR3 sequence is CASSDGAGGPYNEQFF. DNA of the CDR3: TGTGCCAGCAGTGATGGAGCGGGAGGACCTTACAATGAGCAGTTCTTC.

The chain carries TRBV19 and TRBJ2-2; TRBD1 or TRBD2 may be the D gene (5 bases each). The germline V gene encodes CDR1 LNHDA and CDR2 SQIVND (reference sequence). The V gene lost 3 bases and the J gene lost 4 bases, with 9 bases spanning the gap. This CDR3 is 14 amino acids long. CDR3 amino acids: CASSMRGGTGELFF. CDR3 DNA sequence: TGTGCCAGTAGTATGAGGGGCGGCACCGGGGAGCTGTTTTTT. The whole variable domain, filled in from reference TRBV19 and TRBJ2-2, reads DGGITQSPKYLFRKEGQNVTLSCEQNLNHDAMYWYRQDPGQGLRLIYYSQIVNDFQKGDIAEGYSVSREKKESFPLTVTSAQKNPTAFYLCASSMRGGTGELFFGEGSRLTVL.

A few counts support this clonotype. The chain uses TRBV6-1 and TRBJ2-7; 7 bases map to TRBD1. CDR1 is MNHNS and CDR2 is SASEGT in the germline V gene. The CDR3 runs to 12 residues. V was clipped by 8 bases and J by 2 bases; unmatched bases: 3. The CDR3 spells CASQGQAYEQYF. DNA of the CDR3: TGTGCCAGCCAAGGACAGGCCTACGAGCAGTACTTC.

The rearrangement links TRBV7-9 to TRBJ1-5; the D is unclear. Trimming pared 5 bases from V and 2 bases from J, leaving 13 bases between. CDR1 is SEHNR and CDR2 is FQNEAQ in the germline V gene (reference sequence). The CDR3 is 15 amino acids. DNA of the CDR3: TGTGCCAGCAGCCTCAGAGGAGACGGCAATCAGCCCCAGCATTTT. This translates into CASSLRGDGNQPQHF.

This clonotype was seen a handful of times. CDR3 in amino acids: CSARGTVAEAFF. The CDR3 coding sequence is TGCAGTGCTAGAGGGACGGTCGCTGAAGCTTTCTTT. The V call is TRBV20-1, the J call TRBJ1-1; no firm D call. Trimming removed 1 base from V and 6 bases from J, with 9 bases in between. The CDR3 spans 12 residues. CDR1 and CDR2 (germline): DFQATT, SNEGSKA (reference sequence).

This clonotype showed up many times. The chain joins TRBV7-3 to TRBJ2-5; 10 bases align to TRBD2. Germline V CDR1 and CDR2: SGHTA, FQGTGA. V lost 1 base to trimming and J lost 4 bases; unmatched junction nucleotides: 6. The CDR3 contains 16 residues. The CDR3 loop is CASSLRTSGGRETQYF. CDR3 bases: TGTGCCAGCAGCTTAAGGACTAGCGGAGGCCGAGAGACCCAGTACTTC.

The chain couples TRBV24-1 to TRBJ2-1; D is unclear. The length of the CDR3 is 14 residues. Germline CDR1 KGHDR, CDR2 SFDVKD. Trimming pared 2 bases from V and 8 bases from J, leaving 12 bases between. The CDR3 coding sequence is TGTGCCACCAGTGATTCCAAAGGAAGGGATGAGCAGTTCTTC. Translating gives CATSDSKGRDEQFF.

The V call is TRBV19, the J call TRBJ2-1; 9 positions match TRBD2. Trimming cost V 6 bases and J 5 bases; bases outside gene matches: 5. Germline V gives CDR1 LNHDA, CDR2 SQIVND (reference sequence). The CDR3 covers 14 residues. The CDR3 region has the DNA TGTGCCAGTAGGCTGCTAGCGGGAAACAATGAGCAGTTCTTC. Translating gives CASRLLAGNNEQFF.